A single sample is the source of the 23 T cell receptor beta chains below, sequenced in a study of T cell responses to AZD1222 COVID-19 vaccine (dated by TCRdb to the early 2020s). The library relied on the immunoSEQ multiplex PCR assay. Here the immuneACCESS table is served through TCRdb, limited to in-frame sequences with V and J called. Missing clones are a known gap in these copies; in checked studies unresolved V genes cover under half, and the rest lacks a known reason. In this sample the table shows about 180,000 clones, about nine tenths of which occur a single time. The ten largest clones add up to around 2% of the sample. This specimen's time point label, interpreted: about 28 days (+/-7) after the second vaccine dose. The sample in question was peripheral blood, obtained 28 days after the second AZD1222 dose. All receptors come from an adult who received the AZD1222 COVID-19 vaccine.

V gene TRBV19 combines with J gene TRBJ1-1; 8 bases are shared with TRBD1. V was pared by 5 bases and J by 4 bases, with 9 bases of the junction left unmatched. The CDR3 covers 15 residues. The V gene's germline CDR1 is LNHDA and CDR2 SQIVND (reference sequence). In DNA form, the CDR3 reads TGTGCCAGTAGTGTAACAGGGGGATGGAGCACTGAAGCTTTCTTT. This gives the protein CASSVTGGWSTEAFF. The full variable domain, in which reference TRBV19 and TRBJ1-1 provide the parts outside the CDR3, is DGGITQSPKYLFRKEGQNVTLSCEQNLNHDAMYWYRQDPGQGLRLIYYSQIVNDFQKGDIAEGYSVSREKKESFPLTVTSAQKNPTAFYLCASSVTGGWSTEAFFGQGTRLTVV.

Note on this clone: Other DNA sequences within the sample encode an identical CDR3. The rearrangement links TRBV5-6 to TRBJ1-2, with D maybe TRBD1 (6 bases). The germline V and J ends were trimmed by 2 bases and 2 bases, with 7 bases remaining between them. CDR1 is SGHDT, CDR2 YYEEEE, per germline. This CDR3 is 13 amino acids long. CDR3 residues: CASSFQGNYGYTF. DNA for the CDR3: TGTGCCAGCAGCTTCCAGGGGAACTATGGCTACACCTTC.

The chain is built from TRBV27 and TRBJ2-2; 10 nucleotides match TRBD2. There are 18 residues in the CDR3. Germline CDR1 MNHEY, CDR2 SMNVEV (reference sequence). J gave up 0 bases and V 5 bases, and 9 bases lay outside the gene matches. The CDR3: CASSPPGLAAPNTGELFF. DNA of the CDR3: TGTGCCAGCAGTCCCCCCGGACTAGCGGCACCGAACACCGGGGAGCTGTTTTTT.

The CDR3 DNA reads as TGCAGTGCTATCGGGGGGCCCCAGCATTTT. Amino acids: CSAIGGPQHF. V is TRBV20-1 and J is TRBJ1-5; D possibly corresponds to TRBD1 (5 bases). The germline V gene encodes CDR1 DFQATT and CDR2 SNEGSKA (reference sequence). The CDR3 length is 10 residues. V lost 4 bases and J lost 9, with 7 bases in between.

The CDR3 loop reads CARKFVAGAYEQYF. The CDR3, as DNA: TGTGCCCGGAAATTCGTAGCGGGTGCCTACGAGCAGTACTTC. V gene TRBV30 combines with J gene TRBJ2-7, with TRBD2 matching over 7 bases. V was clipped by 8 bases and J by 2 bases; unmatched bases: 12. This CDR3 is 14 amino acids long. Germline values: CDR1 GTSNPN, CDR2 SVGIG (reference sequence).

V and J are TRBV9 and TRBJ1-1; tentative D call: TRBD1 (5 bases). This CDR3 comprises 14 residues. CDR1 is SGDLS, CDR2 YYNGEE, per germline. V was trimmed by 3 bases and J by 5 bases, leaving 14 bases between them. CDR3 in DNA: TGTGCCAGCAGCGCCCTAGGGAAGGGGACTGAAGCTTTCTTT. It is translated as CASSALGKGTEAFF.

V and J are TRBV28 and TRBJ1-3; 7 nucleotides line up with TRBD1. Germline loops: CDR1 MDHEN, CDR2 SYDVKM. After removal of 5 bases from V and 0 bases from J, the junction contained 13 bases not matched to a gene. The CDR3 is 18 amino acids. CDR3 region: CASSPPEGGTASGNTIYF. The CDR3 DNA reads as TGTGCCAGCAGTCCCCCGGAAGGTGGGACAGCCTCTGGAAACACCATATATTTT.

CDR3 protein: CASSPGQQVYEQYF. The CDR3 bases are TGTGCCAGCTCACCGGGACAGCAAGTCTACGAGCAGTACTTC. The gene calls are TRBV18 and TRBJ2-7; 7 bases are shared with TRBD1. Germline assignment: CDR1 KGHSH and CDR2 LQKENI. The trim removed 3 bases at V and 3 bases at J, leaving 5 bases unmatched. CDR3 length: 14 amino acids.

This sequence joins TRBV2 and TRBJ2-2; tentative D call: TRBD1 (6 bases). V was shortened by 4 bases and J by 6 bases, with 18 bases between the two germline ends. The CDR3 totals 16 residues. The germline V gene encodes CDR1 SNHLY and CDR2 FYNNEI. CDR3 loop: CASSGLTGWAAGELFF. The CDR3, as DNA: TGTGCCAGCAGTGGCCTAACAGGGTGGGCGGCCGGGGAGCTGTTTTTT.

This sequence joins TRBV24-1 and TRBJ1-3; D not resolved. Germline CDR1 reads KGHDR; CDR2 reads SFDVKD. This CDR3 contains 13 residues. Trimming left V 8 bases short and J 0 bases short, with 7 bases between. As DNA, the CDR3 is TGTGCCACCACCCGGACCTCTGGAAACACCATATATTTT. It specifies CATTRTSGNTIYF.

CDR3 nucleotide sequence: TGTGCCAGCAGCCTCGTAGGGTTGAGGGGCGAGCAGTACTTC. Its translation: CASSLVGLRGEQYF. This sequence joins TRBV7-9 and TRBJ2-7; D tentatively fits TRBD1 or TRBD2 (5 bases each). Germline V gives CDR1 SEHNR, CDR2 FQNEAQ (reference sequence). V lost 5 bases and J lost 6, with 17 bases in between. This CDR3 contains 14 residues.

This clone was found a few times. The gene calls are TRBV27 and TRBJ1-1; D call uncertain. V was shortened by 7 bases and J by 4 bases, with 19 bases between the two germline ends. There are 15 residues in the CDR3. From germline, CDR1 is MNHEY and CDR2 SMNVEV (reference sequence). Here the CDR3 reads CASTPWEGGGTEAFF. In DNA, the CDR3 is TGTGCCAGCACCCCCTGGGAGGGAGGCGGCACTGAAGCTTTCTTT.

The V call is TRBV7-3, the J call TRBJ2-5, with TRBD1 identical over 7 bases. This CDR3 region has 15 residues. V lost 4 bases to trimming and J lost 5 bases; unmatched junction nucleotides: 10. CDR1 is SGHTA and CDR2 is FQGTGA in the germline V gene. The CDR3 nucleotides are TGTGCCAGCAGCTACACCGGGACAGACTCCGAGACCCAGTACTTC. It specifies CASSYTGTDSETQYF.

The chain uses TRBV19 and TRBJ2-7, with D possibly TRBD1 on 6 matching bases. V was clipped by 8 bases and J by 1 base, with 18 bases between them. This CDR3 has 15 amino acids. Germline V lookup: CDR1 LNHDA, CDR2 SQIVND (reference sequence). The CDR3 region has the DNA TGTGCCAGTGCAGACCCGGGACATAAATCCTACGAGCAGTACTTC. Its translation is CASADPGHKSYEQYF.

This sequence joins TRBV2 and TRBJ2-1, with 12 bases lining up with TRBD2. The CDR3 has 14 amino acids. Trimming removed 6 bases from V and 9 bases from J; junction bases left unmatched: 6. CDR1 and CDR2 (germline): SNHLY, FYNNEI. The CDR3 bases are TGTGCCAGCAGCGGACTAGCGGGACGGATTGAGCAGTTCTTC. Protein: CASSGLAGRIEQFF.

The gene calls are TRBV19 and TRBJ2-7; TRBD1 is a possible D gene (5 bases). CDR1 LNHDA and CDR2 SQIVND come from the germline V gene (reference sequence). The CDR3 covers 14 residues. V lost 5 bases to trimming and J lost 3 bases, with 14 bases between them. CDR3 protein: CASSPAAGIYEQYF. CDR3 DNA: TGTGCCAGTAGTCCCGCAGCAGGGATCTACGAGCAGTACTTC. The full variable domain, rest sourced from reference TRBV19 and TRBJ2-7, is DGGITQSPKYLFRKEGQNVTLSCEQNLNHDAMYWYRQDPGQGLRLIYYSQIVNDFQKGDIAEGYSVSREKKESFPLTVTSAQKNPTAFYLCASSPAAGIYEQYFGPGTRLTVT.

This sequence joins TRBV12-3 or TRBV12-4 and TRBJ2-7, with D hard to call. The ends were cut back, 3 bases at V and 4 bases at J, with 10 bases in the middle. The CDR3 is 13 residues long. CDR3 coding DNA: TGTGCCAGCAGTTTTGCTGGCGGATACGAGCAGTACTTC. This codes for CASSFAGGYEQYF.

V gene TRBV6-6 combines with J gene TRBJ1-2; 7 bases line up with TRBD1. Germline CDR1 reads MNHNY; CDR2 reads SVGAGI (reference sequence). This CDR3 has 13 residues. Trimming cost V 8 bases and J 6 bases; bases outside gene matches: 9. The CDR3 nucleotides are TGTGCCAGCCTACCATCAGGGGGAGATGGCTACACCTTC. The encoded protein is CASLPSGGDGYTF.

This chain connects TRBV30 to TRBJ1-1; the D gene is possibly TRBD1 (6 bases). CDR1 is GTSNPN, CDR2 SVGIG, per germline (reference sequence). CDR3 length: 14 residues. With 2 bases removed from V and 2 bases from J, the gap between germline ends came to 12 bases. CDR3 in amino acids: CAWSRGQLNTEAFF. The CDR3 bases are TGTGCCTGGAGTCGAGGACAGCTTAACACTGAAGCTTTCTTT. The full variable domain, completed using reference TRBV30 and TRBJ1-1, is SQTIHQWPATLVQPVGSPLSLECTVEGTSNPNLYWYRQAAGRGLQLLFYSVGIGQISSEVPQNLSASRPQDRQFILSSKKLLLSDSGFYLCAWSRGQLNTEAFFGQGTRLTVV.

The chain carries TRBV4-2 and TRBJ1-1; the match to TRBD1 covers 10 bases. V was pared by 1 base and J by 2 bases, with 4 bases of the junction left unmatched. The V gene's germline CDR1 is LGHNA and CDR2 YNFKEQ. This CDR3 comprises 16 residues. CDR3 in amino acids: CASSQGRDRGNTEAFF. CDR3 bases: TGTGCCAGCAGCCAAGGGAGGGACAGGGGCAACACTGAAGCTTTCTTT.

This sequence joins TRBV3-1 (or the pseudogene TRBV3-2) and TRBJ2-1; TRBD2 matches 11 bases. This CDR3 is 16 amino acids long. The V gene's germline CDR1 is LGHDT and CDR2 YNNKEL (reference sequence). V dropped 4 bases and J dropped 7; count of bases not matched to a gene: 9. The CDR3 is CASSPRRTSGLNEQFF. In DNA form, the CDR3 reads TGTGCCAGCAGCCCGCGGAGGACTAGCGGGTTAAATGAGCAGTTCTTC.

This chain uses TRBV14 with TRBJ1-3; no definite D call. Germline CDR1 SGHDN, CDR2 FVKESK. CDR3 length: 15 residues. Trimming removed 0 bases at V and 6 bases at J, with 12 bases between. The CDR3 is CASSQDGGRANTIYF. In DNA form, the CDR3 reads TGTGCCAGCAGCCAAGATGGAGGTCGGGCAAACACCATATATTTT.

The chain is built from TRBV19 and TRBJ1-2; TRBD1 might be the D (6 bases). This CDR3 is built from 15 residues. V lost 5 bases to trimming and J lost 4 bases, with 17 bases between them. The germline CDR1 and CDR2 sequences are LNHDA and SQIVND (reference sequence). This chain's CDR3 is CASSFAGHSAYGYTF. Written as DNA, the CDR3 is TGTGCCAGTAGTTTCGCGGGACACTCGGCCTATGGCTACACCTTC.